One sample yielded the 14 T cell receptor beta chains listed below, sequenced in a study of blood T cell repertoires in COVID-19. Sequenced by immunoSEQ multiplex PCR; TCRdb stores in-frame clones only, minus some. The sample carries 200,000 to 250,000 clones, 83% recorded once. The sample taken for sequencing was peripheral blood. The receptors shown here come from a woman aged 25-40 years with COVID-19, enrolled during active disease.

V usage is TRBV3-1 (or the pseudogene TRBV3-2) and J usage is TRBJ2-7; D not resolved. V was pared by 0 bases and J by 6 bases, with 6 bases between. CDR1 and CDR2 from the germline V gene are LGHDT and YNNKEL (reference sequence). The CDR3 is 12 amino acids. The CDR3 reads CASSQDPREQYF. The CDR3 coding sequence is TGTGCCAGCAGCCAAGATCCTCGCGAGCAGTACTTC.

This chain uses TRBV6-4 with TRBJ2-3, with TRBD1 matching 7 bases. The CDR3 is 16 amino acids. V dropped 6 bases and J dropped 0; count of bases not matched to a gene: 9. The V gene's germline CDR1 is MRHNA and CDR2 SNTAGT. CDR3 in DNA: TGTGCCAGCAGCTTCACAGGGGCGAGTAGCACAGATACGCAGTATTTT. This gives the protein CASSFTGASSTDTQYF.

Written as DNA, the CDR3 is TGCAGTGCTAGTCCGTTGCAGGGAAACTACGAGCAGTACTTC. This encodes CSASPLQGNYEQYF. This chain links TRBV20-1 with TRBJ2-7, with D tentatively TRBD1 (5 bases). This CDR3 has 14 residues. Germline V gene lookup returns CDR1 DFQATT and CDR2 SNEGSKA (reference sequence). Between the trimmed V and J ends, which lost 3 bases and 3 bases, there was a span of 15 bases.

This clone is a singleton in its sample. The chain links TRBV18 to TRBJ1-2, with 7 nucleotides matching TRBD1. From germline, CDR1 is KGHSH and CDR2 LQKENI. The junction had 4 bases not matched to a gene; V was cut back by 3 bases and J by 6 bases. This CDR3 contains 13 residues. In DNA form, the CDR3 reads TGTGCCAGCTCACCTAGGGGGCAGGATGGCTACACCTTC. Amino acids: CASSPRGQDGYTF.

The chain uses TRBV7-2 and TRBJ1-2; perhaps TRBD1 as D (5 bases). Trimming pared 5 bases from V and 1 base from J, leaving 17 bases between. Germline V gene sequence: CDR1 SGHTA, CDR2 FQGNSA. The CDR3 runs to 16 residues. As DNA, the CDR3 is TGTGCCAGCAGCGACCATCCCTGGGGGGTTAACTATGGCTACACCTTC. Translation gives CASSDHPWGVNYGYTF. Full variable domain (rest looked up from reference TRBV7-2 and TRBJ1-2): GAGVSQSPSNKVTEKGKDVELRCDPISGHTALYWYRQSLGQGLEFLIYFQGNSAPDKSGLPSDRFSAERTGGSVSTLTIQRTQQEDSAVYLCASSDHPWGVNYGYTFGSGTRLTVV.

The CDR3, as DNA: TGCGCCAGCAGCTGGGTAGGGACTAGCGGCCAAGAGACCCAGTACTTC. The encoded protein is CASSWVGTSGQETQYF. This chain uses TRBV5-1 with TRBJ2-5; 11 bases align to TRBD2. Unmatched junction bases numbered 5, after V lost 3 bases and J lost 1 base. The CDR3 consists of 16 residues. Germline loops: CDR1 SGHRS, CDR2 YFSETQ.

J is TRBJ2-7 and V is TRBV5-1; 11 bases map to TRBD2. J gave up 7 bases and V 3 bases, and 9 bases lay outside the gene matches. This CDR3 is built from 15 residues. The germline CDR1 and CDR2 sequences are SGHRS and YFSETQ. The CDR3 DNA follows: TGCGCCAGCAGCTCCACACTAGCGGGAGCGGGAGAGCAGTACTTC. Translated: CASSSTLAGAGEQYF.

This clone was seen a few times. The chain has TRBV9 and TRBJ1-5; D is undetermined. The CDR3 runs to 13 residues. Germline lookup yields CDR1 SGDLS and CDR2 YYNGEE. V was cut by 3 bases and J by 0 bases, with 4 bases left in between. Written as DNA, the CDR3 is TGTGCCAGCAGCGGAGATAGCAATCAGCCCCAGCATTTT. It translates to CASSGDSNQPQHF.

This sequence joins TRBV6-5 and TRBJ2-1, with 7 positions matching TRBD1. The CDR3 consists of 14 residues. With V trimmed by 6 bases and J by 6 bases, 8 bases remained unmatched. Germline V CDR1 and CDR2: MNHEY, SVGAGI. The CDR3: CASRKQGSTNEQFF. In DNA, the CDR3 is TGTGCCAGCAGGAAACAGGGGTCCACCAATGAGCAGTTCTTC.

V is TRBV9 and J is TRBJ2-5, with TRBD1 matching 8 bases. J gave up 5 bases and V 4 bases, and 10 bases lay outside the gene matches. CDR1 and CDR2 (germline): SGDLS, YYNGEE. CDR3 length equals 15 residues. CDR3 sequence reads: CASSTTGEEGETQYF. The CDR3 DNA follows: TGTGCCAGCAGCACGACAGGGGAAGAGGGGGAGACCCAGTACTTC.

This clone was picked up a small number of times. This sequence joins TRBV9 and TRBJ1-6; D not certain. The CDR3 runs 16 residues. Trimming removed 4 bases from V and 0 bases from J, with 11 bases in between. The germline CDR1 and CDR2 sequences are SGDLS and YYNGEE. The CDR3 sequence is CASSPRPGSYNSPLHF. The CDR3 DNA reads TGTGCCAGCAGCCCCCGGCCGGGCTCCTATAATTCACCCCTCCACTTT.

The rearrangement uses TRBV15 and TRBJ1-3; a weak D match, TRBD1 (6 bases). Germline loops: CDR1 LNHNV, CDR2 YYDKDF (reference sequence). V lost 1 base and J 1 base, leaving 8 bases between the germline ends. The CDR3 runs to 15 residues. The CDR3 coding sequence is TGTGCCACCAGCAGAGGGGGGCTGTCTGGAAACACCATATATTTT. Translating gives CATSRGGLSGNTIYF.

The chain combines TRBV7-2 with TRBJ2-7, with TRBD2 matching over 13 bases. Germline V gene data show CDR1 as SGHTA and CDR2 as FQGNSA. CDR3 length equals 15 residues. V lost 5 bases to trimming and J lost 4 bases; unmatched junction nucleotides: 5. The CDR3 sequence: CASSHGLAGDYEQYF. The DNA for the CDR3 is TGTGCCAGCAGCCACGGACTAGCGGGAGATTACGAGCAGTACTTC.

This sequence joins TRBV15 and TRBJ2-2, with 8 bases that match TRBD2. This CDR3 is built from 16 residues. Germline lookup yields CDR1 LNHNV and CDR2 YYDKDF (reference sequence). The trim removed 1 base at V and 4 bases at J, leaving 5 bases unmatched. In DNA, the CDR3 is TGTGCCACCAGCAGAGTAGCGGGAAGGTCCACCGGGGAGCTGTTTTTT. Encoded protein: CATSRVAGRSTGELFF.